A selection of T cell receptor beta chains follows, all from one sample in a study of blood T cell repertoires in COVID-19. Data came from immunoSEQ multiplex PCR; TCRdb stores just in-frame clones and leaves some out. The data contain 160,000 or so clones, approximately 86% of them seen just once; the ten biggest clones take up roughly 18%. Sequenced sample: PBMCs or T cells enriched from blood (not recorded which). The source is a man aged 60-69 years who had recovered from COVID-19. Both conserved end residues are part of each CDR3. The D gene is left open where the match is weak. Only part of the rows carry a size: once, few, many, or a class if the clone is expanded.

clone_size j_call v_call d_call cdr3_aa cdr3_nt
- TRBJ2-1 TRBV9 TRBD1 CASSAGTGFNEQFF TGTGCCAGCAGCGCCGGGACAGGGTTCAATGAGCAGTTCTTC
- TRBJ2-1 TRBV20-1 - CSASIHGTQYNEQFF TGCAGTGCTAGTATTCACGGGACACAGTACAATGAGCAGTTCTTC
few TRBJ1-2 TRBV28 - CASSFGDSDSGIYGYTF TGTGCCAGCAGTTTTGGAGACTCGGACAGCGGCATCTATGGCTACACCTTC
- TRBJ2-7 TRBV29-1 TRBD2 CSVDLGRGRREGSEQYF TGCAGCGTTGATCTTGGCAGGGGGAGGCGGGAGGGCTCCGAGCAGTACTTC
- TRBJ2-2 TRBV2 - CASSEARPGLNTGELFF TGTGCCAGCAGTGAAGCGCGTCCAGGGCTGAACACCGGGGAGCTGTTTTTT
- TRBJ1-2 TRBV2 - CASTPSGGYGYTF TGTGCCAGCACCCCCTCGGGAGGCTATGGCTACACCTTC
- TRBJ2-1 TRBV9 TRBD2 CASSVVLAADEQFF TGTGCCAGCAGCGTAGTACTAGCGGCCGATGAGCAGTTCTTC
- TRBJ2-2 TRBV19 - CASSPALDTGELFF TGTGCCAGTAGTCCCGCCCTAGACACCGGGGAGCTGTTTTTT
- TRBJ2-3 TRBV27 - CASSLSTGGPVTDTQYF TGTGCCAGCAGTTTAAGCACCGGGGGGCCAGTTACAGATACGCAGTATTTT
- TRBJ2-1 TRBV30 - CAWSDGQFSYNEQFF TGTGCCTGGAGTGACGGACAATTCTCCTACAATGAGCAGTTCTTC
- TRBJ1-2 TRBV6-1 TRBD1 CASSENTGTGGGYTF TGTGCCAGCAGTGAAAATACCGGGACAGGGGGTGGCTACACCTTC
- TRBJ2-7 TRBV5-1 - CASSLAFDKTYEQYF TGCGCCAGCAGCTTGGCCTTTGACAAGACCTACGAGCAGTACTTC
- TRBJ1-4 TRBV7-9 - CASSLAFRSNEKLFF TGTGCCAGCAGCTTAGCGTTCAGATCTAATGAAAAACTGTTTTTT
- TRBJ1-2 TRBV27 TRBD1 CASSRDRAYGYTF TGTGCCAGCAGTAGGGACAGGGCCTATGGCTACACCTTC
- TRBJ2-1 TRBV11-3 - CASSLESVQYNEQFF TGTGCCAGCAGCTTAGAGTCGGTCCAATACAATGAGCAGTTCTTC
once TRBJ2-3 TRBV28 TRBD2 CASRTSGSDSTDTQYF TGTGCCAGCCGGACTAGCGGGAGCGATAGCACAGATACGCAGTATTTT
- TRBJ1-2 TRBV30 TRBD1 CAWSVPPGSSYRGYGYTF TGTGCCTGGAGTGTCCCCCCAGGGTCAAGTTACAGGGGTTATGGCTACACCTTC
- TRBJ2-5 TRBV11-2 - CASSFLRGRAETQYF TGTGCCAGCAGCTTTCTCAGGGGTCGTGCTGAGACCCAGTACTTC
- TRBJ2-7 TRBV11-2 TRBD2 CASSLSWGTSGIYEQYF TGTGCCAGCAGCTTATCTTGGGGGACTAGCGGGATCTACGAGCAGTACTTC
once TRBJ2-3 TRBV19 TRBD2 CASSSSGGGTDTQYF TGTGCCAGTAGTTCCAGCGGGGGGGGCACAGATACGCAGTATTTT
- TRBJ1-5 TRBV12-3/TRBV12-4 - CASSLINQPQHF TGTGCCAGCAGTTTAATAAATCAGCCCCAGCATTTT